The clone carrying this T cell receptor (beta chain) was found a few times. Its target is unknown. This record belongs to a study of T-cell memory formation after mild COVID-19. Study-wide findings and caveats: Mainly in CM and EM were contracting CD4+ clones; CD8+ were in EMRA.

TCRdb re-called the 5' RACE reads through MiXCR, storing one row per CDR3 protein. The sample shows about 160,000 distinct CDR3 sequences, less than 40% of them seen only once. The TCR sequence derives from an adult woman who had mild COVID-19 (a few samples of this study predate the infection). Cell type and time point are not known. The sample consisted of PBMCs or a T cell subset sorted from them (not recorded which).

DNA for the CDR3: TGTGCCAGTAGTAGCTGGAATACAGGGGAAGCTTTCTTT. It translates to CASSSWNTGEAFF. V and J are TRBV19 and TRBJ1-1; D is possibly TRBD1 (6 bases). V gave up 4 bases and J gave up 8 bases, with 14 bases separating them. The germline V gene encodes CDR1 LNHDA and CDR2 SQIVND (reference sequence). The CDR3 loop spans 13 amino acids.